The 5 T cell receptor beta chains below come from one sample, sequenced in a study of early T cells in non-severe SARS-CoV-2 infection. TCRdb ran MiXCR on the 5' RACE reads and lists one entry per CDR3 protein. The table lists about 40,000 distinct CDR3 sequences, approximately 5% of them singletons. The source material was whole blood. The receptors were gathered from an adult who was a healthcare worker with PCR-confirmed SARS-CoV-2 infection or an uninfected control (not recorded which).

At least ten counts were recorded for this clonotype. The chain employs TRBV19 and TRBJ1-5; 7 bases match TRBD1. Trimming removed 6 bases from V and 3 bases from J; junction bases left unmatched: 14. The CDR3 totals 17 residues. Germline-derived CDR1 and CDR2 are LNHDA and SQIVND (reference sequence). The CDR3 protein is CASSQNDRVSFNQPQHF. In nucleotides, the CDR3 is TGTGCCAGTAGCCAGAACGACAGGGTTAGTTTCAATCAGCCCCAGCATTTT.

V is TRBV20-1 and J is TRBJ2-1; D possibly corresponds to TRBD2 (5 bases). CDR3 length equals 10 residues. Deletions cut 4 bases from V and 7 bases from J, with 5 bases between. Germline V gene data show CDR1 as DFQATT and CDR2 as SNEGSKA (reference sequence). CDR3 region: CSATGNEQFF. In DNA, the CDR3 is TGCAGTGCTACGGGGAATGAGCAGTTCTTC.

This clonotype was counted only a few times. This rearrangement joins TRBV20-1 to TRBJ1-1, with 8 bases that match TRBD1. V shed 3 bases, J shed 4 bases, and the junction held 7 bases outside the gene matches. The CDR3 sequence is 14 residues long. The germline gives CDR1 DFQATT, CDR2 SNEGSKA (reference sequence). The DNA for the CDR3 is TGCAGTGCTAGGTACAGGGGGGGTGGCACTGAAGCTTTCTTT. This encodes CSARYRGGGTEAFF.

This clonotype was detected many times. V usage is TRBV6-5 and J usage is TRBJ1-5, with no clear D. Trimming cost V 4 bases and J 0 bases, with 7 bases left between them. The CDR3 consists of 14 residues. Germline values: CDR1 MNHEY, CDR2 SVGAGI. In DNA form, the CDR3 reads TGTGCCAGCAGTTCTCTGAATAGCAATCAGCCCCAGCATTTT. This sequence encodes CASSSLNSNQPQHF.

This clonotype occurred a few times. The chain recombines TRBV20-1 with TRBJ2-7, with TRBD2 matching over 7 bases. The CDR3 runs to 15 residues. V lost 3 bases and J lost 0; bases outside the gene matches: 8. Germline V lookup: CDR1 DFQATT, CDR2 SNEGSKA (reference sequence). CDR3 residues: CSASPNSGASYEQYF. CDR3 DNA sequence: TGCAGTGCTAGCCCCAACAGCGGGGCCTCCTACGAGCAGTACTTC.